The source of this T cell receptor beta chain is a study of CD8 T cells in Susac syndrome. Reverse transcription of roughly 0.5 to 1 ug RNA used random hexamers. One entry per CDR3 protein, called by TCRdb with MiXCR from the immunoSEQ multiplex PCR reads. Of around 180,000 distinct CDR3 sequences in the sample, 90% to 96% were seen once. In blood CD8+ and CD4+ T cells, TCR beta underwent sequencing. The germline V gene has CDR1 SQVTM and CDR2 ANQGSEA. This CDR3 has 14 residues. V was pared by 1 base and J by 0 bases, with 9 bases between. This clonotype showed up just once. The receptor's source is a human donor with multiple sclerosis. Material: CD4+ T cells from PBMCs. The J gene is TRBJ1-1, the V gene TRBV29-1, with D uncertain. For the CDR3, the DNA is TGCAGCGTTGAAGGGCAGATAATGAACACTGAAGCTTTCTTT. Protein product: CSVEGQIMNTEAFF.